This T cell receptor (beta chain) was captured by sequencing in a study of PD-1 blockade in classical Hodgkin lymphoma. Points from the study as a whole: It was among complete responders that baseline diversity resembled that of newly diagnosed patients. No one has yet defined what causes the repertoire differences, which may be disease activity or prior therapy. Patients who began taking nivolumab under 1 year after ASCT were left out. Newly diagnosed patients had baseline TCR diversity that was reportedly lower than that of healthy donors.

Repertoires were generated with immunoSEQ multiplex PCR, while TCRdb's copy carries only in-frame clones and drops some. The sample lists 20,000 to 30,000 clones, roughly 76% seen once, with about 32% in the top ten. As to this clone: Antigen unknown.

This CDR3 spans 13 amino acids. V lost 7 bases, J lost 4 bases, and 13 bases lay in between. Germline V lookup: CDR1 SNHLY, CDR2 FYNNEI. Time point defined: cycle 4 day 1 (C4D1), after more than five weeks of nivolumab. Relapses following autologous stem cell transplantation were seen in all patients, with brentuximab vedotin exposure varying. The input for sequencing was peripheral blood mononuclear cells (PBMCs), taken before the fourth cycle of nivolumab. This receptor was obtained from a human donor with classical Hodgkin lymphoma. The chain is built from TRBV2 and TRBJ1-1, with a possible D match to TRBD1 (5 bases). CDR3 bases: TGTGCCAGCAAGGAAGGGGAACTCACTGAAGCTTTCTTT. This sequence encodes CASKEGELTEAFF.